The rows below give T cell receptor beta chains drawn from one sample of a study of vaccination effects on CD4 cells after COVID-19. No antigens are known for them. Here immunoSEQ multiplex PCR was the method, and the copy in TCRdb shows in-frame clones only, minus some. The table has around 41,000 clones, around 80% seen once. The sample here was CD4+ T cells from PBMCs cultured without peptide, taken before COVID-19 vaccination. The receptors stem from a human donor who received a COVID-19 vaccine. The CDR3 runs from the conserved cysteine through the conserved F or W. The D gene is left open where the match is weak. For some rows the clone size is stated as once, few or many, or as a class when expanded; others skip it.

>TRBJ1-2|-|TRBV19|few
CASSIAVQSYGYTF
TGTGCCAGTAGTATTGCTGTACAATCCTATGGCTACACCTTC
>TRBJ2-3|TRBD2|TRBV24-1|-
CATSSRGGPTDTQYF
TGTGCCACCAGCTCTCGGGGGGGCCCCACAGATACGCAGTATTTT
>TRBJ1-3|-|TRBV6-2/TRBV6-3|-
CASSDPPPLGNTIYF
TGTGCCAGCAGTGACCCTCCACCTCTTGGAAACACCATATATTTT
>TRBJ1-2|-|TRBV9|-
CASSVATSRDYGYTF
TGTGCCAGCAGCGTAGCGACATCGCGAGACTATGGCTACACCTTC
>TRBJ2-5|-|TRBV6-5|-
CASSSPGAETQYF
TGTGCCAGCAGTTCTCCCGGGGCGGAGACCCAGTACTTC
>TRBJ2-3|TRBD2|TRBV4-1|-
CASSRSGGGTTDTQYF
TGCGCCAGCAGCCGAAGTGGCGGGGGAACGACAGATACGCAGTATTTT
>TRBJ2-1|TRBD2|TRBV5-5|-
CASSLSGLAGVSYNEQFF
TGTGCCAGCAGCTTGTCCGGACTAGCGGGGGTTTCCTACAATGAGCAGTTCTTC
>TRBJ2-3|TRBD1|TRBV11-3|-
CASSNRDRGQDTQYF
TGTGCCAGCAGCAACCGGGACAGGGGGCAAGATACGCAGTATTTT
>TRBJ1-3|-|TRBV4-1|-
CASSQDRGGNTIYF
TGCGCCAGCAGCCAAGACAGGGGAGGAAACACCATATATTTT
>TRBJ1-1|-|TRBV5-1|-
CASSLNHWTNTEAFF
TGCGCCAGCAGCTTAAACCACTGGACAAACACTGAAGCTTTCTTT
>TRBJ2-2|TRBD2|TRBV5-5|-
CASSLAGGGTGELFF
TGTGCCAGCAGCTTGGCGGGGGGGGGCACCGGGGAGCTGTTTTTT
>TRBJ1-1|-|TRBV6-5|-
CASSSIAANTEAFF
TGTGCCAGCAGTTCTATAGCGGCGAACACTGAAGCTTTCTTT
>TRBJ2-2|-|TRBV18|-
CASSPPRGGTGELFF
TGTGCCAGCTCACCTCCGCGGGGAGGTACCGGGGAGCTGTTTTTT
>TRBJ2-2|-|TRBV19|-
CASSIGPLGAAVGELFF
TGTGCCAGTAGTATAGGCCCCCTCGGGGCGGCGGTCGGGGAGCTGTTTTTT
>TRBJ1-1|TRBD1|TRBV6-5|-
CASSDRGLNTEAFF
TGTGCCAGCAGCGACAGGGGGCTCAACACTGAAGCTTTCTTT
>TRBJ2-5|TRBD1|TRBV5-1|-
CASSLDAGGLGETQYF
TGCGCCAGCAGCTTGGATGCAGGGGGCTTAGGGGAGACCCAGTACTTC
>TRBJ2-6|-|TRBV19|-
CATLSGANVLTF
TGTGCCACCCTCTCTGGGGCCAACGTCCTGACTTTC
>TRBJ1-2|TRBD1|TRBV6-1|-
CASSERDRGSLAYGYTF
TGTGCCAGCAGTGAGAGGGACAGGGGTAGCCTAGCCTATGGCTACACCTTC
>TRBJ2-1|TRBD2|TRBV9|-
CASSPDLAGPSSYNEQFF
TGTGCCAGCAGCCCGGATTTAGCGGGCCCGAGCTCCTACAATGAGCAGTTCTTC
>TRBJ1-2|-|TRBV28|-
CASSNRQVANYGYTF
TGTGCCAGCAGCAACCGACAGGTAGCTAACTATGGCTACACCTTC
>TRBJ1-2|-|TRBV18|-
CASSPPVFNYGYTF
TGTGCCAGCTCACCACCGGTCTTCAACTATGGCTACACCTTC
>TRBJ2-3|-|TRBV7-9|-
CASSLKRVAGTTDTQYF
TGTGCCAGCAGCTTAAAGCGGGTCGCAGGGACCACAGATACGCAGTATTTT
>TRBJ2-1|-|TRBV5-4|few
CASSSPEGGYNEQFF
TGTGCCAGCAGCTCCCCGGAAGGGGGGTACAATGAGCAGTTCTTC
>TRBJ2-1|-|TRBV5-1|-
CASRLASLYNEQFF
TGCGCCAGCAGACTAGCCTCCCTGTACAATGAGCAGTTCTTC
>TRBJ2-3|-|TRBV5-1|-
CASSYIQGASTDTQYF
TGCGCCAGCAGCTACATACAGGGAGCTAGCACAGATACGCAGTATTTT
>TRBJ1-1|-|TRBV10-3|-
CASTPGGGNTEAFF
TGTGCCTCTACCCCCGGGGGAGGGAACACTGAAGCTTTCTTT
>TRBJ2-5|-|TRBV3-1/TRBV3-2|-
CASSHGTGGLLGTQYF
TGTGCCAGCAGCCACGGGACCGGGGGCCTCCTCGGGACCCAGTACTTC
>TRBJ1-1|-|TRBV3-1/TRBV3-2|-
CASSQEGVGYNEAFF
TGTGCCAGCAGCCAAGAGGGGGTCGGGTATAATGAAGCTTTCTTT